Described below is a single T cell receptor (beta chain) sequence and its context. Antigen: not known. Other DNA sequences in this specimen translate into the identical CDR3. With V trimmed by 3 bases and J by 4 bases, 3 bases remained unmatched. CDR1 and CDR2 (germline): SGHRS, YFSETQ. This CDR3 spans 13 amino acids. This entry is derived from a study of T cell responses to AZD1222 COVID-19 vaccine. Study at large: Pooled samples include second doses given at about 4 or 12 weeks. Findings of the study overall: In a largely white British group with more females than males, clonal diversity was possibly underestimated. Dominant CD4 TCR responses targeted spike regions 160-218 and 743-854. Spike-specific TCR depth and breadth grew after two AZD1222 doses.

The method was immunoSEQ multiplex PCR; TCRdb's version includes in-frame clones alone and lacks a portion of them. The sample gives 150,000 to 200,000 clones, approximately 90% of which show up once; under 7.5% is in the top ten. The V and J genes are TRBV5-1 and TRBJ1-2, with 7 bases aligning to TRBD1. This sequence originates from an adult in good health. Sample: peripheral blood, taken on day 0 of AZD1222 vaccination. This CDR3 reads CASSSQGGYGYTF. In DNA form, the CDR3 reads TGCGCCAGCAGCTCGCAGGGGGGCTATGGCTACACCTTC.